The next 8 T cell receptor beta chains were all read from a single sample in a study of CD8 T cells in ankylosing spondylitis. TCRdb reanalysed the 5' RACE reads using MiXCR and keeps one entry per CDR3 protein. The sample yields hundreds of thousands of distinct CDR3 sequences, around 20% seen once. Sequenced sample: blood, either unsorted or a sorted T cell fraction (not recorded which). The receptors shown here come from a female donor with ankylosing spondylitis or in good health (not recorded which).

The chain links TRBV7-4 to TRBJ2-1; no definite D call. Per germline, CDR1 SGHVT and CDR2 SQSDAQ. Trimming shortened V by 3 bases and J by 0 bases, and 9 bases separated the two germline ends. This CDR3 is built from 15 residues. Here the CDR3 reads CASSLYHSSYNEQFF. In nucleotides, the CDR3 is TGTGCCAGCAGCTTGTACCATAGCTCCTACAATGAGCAGTTCTTC.

The CDR3 protein is CASSYPTGTEAFF. CDR3 DNA sequence: TGTGCCAGCAGTTACCCGACAGGGACTGAAGCTTTCTTT. This chain joins TRBV6-6 and TRBJ1-1; 7 bases agree with TRBD1. There are 13 residues in the CDR3. The J segment lost 5 bases and the V segment lost 2 bases, leaving 2 bases of the junction unmatched. Germline V CDR1 and CDR2: MNHNY, SVGAGI (reference sequence).

This clonotype occurred many times. The chain has TRBV7-9 and TRBJ2-1; D gene unclear. The V end lost 3 bases, the J end lost 4 bases, and 10 bases lay between the germline ends. There are 14 residues in the CDR3. CDR1 and CDR2 (germline): SEHNR, FQNEAQ (reference sequence). Here the CDR3 reads CASSFSQSYNEQFF. The DNA for the CDR3 is TGTGCCAGCAGCTTTAGCCAGAGTTACAATGAGCAGTTCTTC.

A few counts support this clonotype. The V call is TRBV20-1, the J call TRBJ2-7; no definite D call. This CDR3 is 14 amino acids long. Germline CDR1 and CDR2: DFQATT and SNEGSKA (reference sequence). V gave up 0 bases and J gave up 3 bases, with 12 bases separating them. CDR3 protein: CSARERAGYYEQYF. CDR3 DNA sequence: TGCAGTGCTAGAGAACGGGCAGGATACTACGAGCAGTACTTC.

J is TRBJ2-1 and V is TRBV2, with TRBD2 identical over 10 bases. CDR1 and CDR2 (germline): SNHLY, FYNNEI. Unmatched junction bases numbered 4, after V lost 6 bases and J lost 5 bases. CDR3 length equals 14 residues. The CDR3 DNA follows: TGTGCCAGCAGGTCTAGCGGGAGAAACAATGAGCAGTTCTTC. Protein product: CASRSSGRNNEQFF. Full variable domain (rest looked up from reference TRBV2 and TRBJ2-1): EPEVTQTPSHQVTQMGQEVILRCVPISNHLYFYWYRQILGQKVEFLVSFYNNEISEKSEIFDDQFSVERPDGSNFTLKIRSTKLEDSAMYFCASRSSGRNNEQFFGPGTRLTVL.

The chain recombines TRBV5-5 with TRBJ1-4; D gene ambiguous. This CDR3 contains 15 residues. V was pared by 3 bases and J by 4 bases, with 13 bases between. Germline CDR1 and CDR2: SGHKS and YYEKEE (reference sequence). The DNA for the CDR3 is TGTGCCAGCAGCTCCTGGACGGATAATAATGAAAAACTGTTTTTT. It yields the protein CASSSWTDNNEKLFF.

This clonotype was counted ten times or more. The V gene is TRBV29-1, the J gene TRBJ2-5, with D perhaps TRBD1 (6 bases). The CDR3 length is 12 residues. Germline-derived CDR1 and CDR2 are SQVTM and ANQGSEA. As DNA, the CDR3 is TGCAGTGGACAGACGGCGAGGGAGACCCAGTACTTC. Protein sequence: CSGQTARETQYF.

The CDR3 is CASSLDTGPYNEQFF. As DNA, the CDR3 is TGCGCCAGCAGCTTGGATACAGGCCCCTACAATGAGCAGTTCTTC. V and J are TRBV5-1 and TRBJ2-1; tentatively, D is TRBD1 (5 bases). V was trimmed by 0 bases and J by 2 bases, leaving 9 bases between them. The CDR3 runs 15 residues. The germline V gene encodes CDR1 SGHRS and CDR2 YFSETQ.